This T cell receptor beta chain was recorded in a study of blood T cell repertoires in COVID-19. Whole-study context: Acute and convalescent COVID-19 specimens originated in the United States, Italy and Spain. Sources were T cells, B-cell-depleted T cells, or PBMCs; the material itself was cDNA or gDNA.

This clone has a single count. Germline is not matched at one junction end, which may reflect a read error. The CDR3 contains 13 residues. The V gene's germline CDR1 is SSHAT and CDR2 FNYEAQ (reference sequence). Clones were read by immunoSEQ multiplex PCR, and TCRdb kept only the in-frame ones, dropping some. In the table there are about 170,000 clones, about 82% of which are singletons. The clonotype originates from a woman of 80 years or more with COVID-19, enrolled during active disease. The rearrangement links TRBV7-7 to TRBJ2-5, with no clear D. The specimen was peripheral blood. Here the CDR3 reads CASSYRAQETQYF. Here the CDR3 DNA reads TGTGCTAGCAGTTACAGAGCCCAAGAGACCCAGTACTTC.